The entry below describes one TCR beta chain. The data belong to a study of blood T cell repertoires in COVID-19. Across the study: Specimens from acute and convalescent COVID-19 originated in the United States, Italy and Spain. PBMCs, B-cell-depleted T cells, or T cells were the source of the cDNA or gDNA that made up the material.

Looked up from germline, CDR1 is LGHDT and CDR2 is YNNKEL (reference sequence). V was clipped by 5 bases and J by 4 bases; unmatched bases: 17. The CDR3 has 19 residues. Original analysis: Amplification from reference gene primers served as the basis for estimated nucleated cell counts. Produced via immunoSEQ multiplex PCR; TCRdb's table is partial and in-frame only. For V, J and clone size, that table is used; D and trimming come from the DNA. The sample consists of more than 150,000 clones, approximately 79% of them appearing once. Material for sequencing was peripheral blood. The receptor comes from a middle-aged man who had recovered from COVID-19. The rearrangement uses TRBV3-1 (or the pseudogene TRBV3-2) and TRBJ2-1; 10 nucleotides line up with TRBD2. The CDR3 bases are TGTGCCAGCAGCGCCGGGACTAGCGTAGCGTGGGGGTTATACAATGAGCAGTTCTTC. Translating gives CASSAGTSVAWGLYNEQFF.